This T cell receptor (beta chain) was sequenced during a study of T cell responses to AZD1222 COVID-19 vaccine. Trimming took off 0 bases at V and 4 bases at J, with 7 bases between the two ends. This CDR3 is built from 13 residues. The germline gives CDR1 SGHRS, CDR2 YFSETQ. The protocol was immunoSEQ multiplex PCR, while the TCRdb copy is restricted to in-frame clones and leaves out a portion. Of some 170,000 clones listed, approximately 89% were seen once; the top ten hold approximately 1.8%. The chain carries TRBV5-1 and TRBJ1-2; D possibly corresponds to TRBD1 (5 bases). Specimen: peripheral blood, collected 28 days after the second AZD1222 dose. This TCR came from an adult who received the AZD1222 COVID-19 vaccine. The CDR3 is CASSLAGTYGYTF. Written as DNA, the CDR3 is TGCGCCAGCAGCTTGGCAGGGACCTATGGCTACACCTTC.